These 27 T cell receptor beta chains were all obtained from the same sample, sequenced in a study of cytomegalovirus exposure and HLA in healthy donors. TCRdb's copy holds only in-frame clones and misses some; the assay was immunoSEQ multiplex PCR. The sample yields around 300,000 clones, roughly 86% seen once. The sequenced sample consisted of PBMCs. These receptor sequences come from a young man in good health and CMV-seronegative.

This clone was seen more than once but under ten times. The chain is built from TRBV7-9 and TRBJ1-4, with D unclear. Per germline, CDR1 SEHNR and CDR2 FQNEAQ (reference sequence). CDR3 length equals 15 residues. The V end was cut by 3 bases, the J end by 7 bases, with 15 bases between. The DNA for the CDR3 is TGTGCCAGCAGCTTGACTGCCTCCATCGGTGAAAAACTGTTTTTT. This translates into CASSLTASIGEKLFF.

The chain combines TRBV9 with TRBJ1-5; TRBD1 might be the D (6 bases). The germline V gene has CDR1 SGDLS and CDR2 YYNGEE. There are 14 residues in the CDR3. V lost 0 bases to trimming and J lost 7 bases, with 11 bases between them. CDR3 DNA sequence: TGTGCCAGCAGCGTAGGGGGGGGGCAGCAGCCCCAGCATTTT. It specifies CASSVGGGQQPQHF.

In nucleotides, the CDR3 is TGTGCCAGCAGCCGACAGGATCTGCAGTACTTC. Its protein product is CASSRQDLQYF. The chain joins TRBV6-5 to TRBJ2-7; D may be TRBD1 (6 bases). The germline V and J ends were trimmed by 6 bases and 9 bases, with 12 bases remaining between them. Per the germline V gene, CDR1 is MNHEY and CDR2 is SVGAGI. The CDR3 is made up of 11 amino acids.

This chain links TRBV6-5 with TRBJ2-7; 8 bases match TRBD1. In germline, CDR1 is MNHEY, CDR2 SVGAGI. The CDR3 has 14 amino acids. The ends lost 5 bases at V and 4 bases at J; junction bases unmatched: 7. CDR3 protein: CASSAGGPRYEQYF. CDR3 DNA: TGTGCCAGCAGTGCAGGGGGCCCTAGGTACGAGCAGTACTTC.

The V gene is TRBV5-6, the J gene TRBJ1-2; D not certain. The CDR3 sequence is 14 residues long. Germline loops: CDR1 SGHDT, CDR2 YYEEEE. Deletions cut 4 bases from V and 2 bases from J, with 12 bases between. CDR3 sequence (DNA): TGTGCCAGCAGCGAACCGCTCGGGAACTATGGCTACACCTTC. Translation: CASSEPLGNYGYTF.

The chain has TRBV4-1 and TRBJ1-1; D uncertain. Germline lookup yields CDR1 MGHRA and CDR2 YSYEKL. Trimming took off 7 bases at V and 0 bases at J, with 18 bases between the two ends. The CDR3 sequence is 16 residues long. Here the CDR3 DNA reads TGCGCCAGCAACTCCCCCGAGAGACATATGAACACTGAAGCTTTCTTT. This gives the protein CASNSPERHMNTEAFF.

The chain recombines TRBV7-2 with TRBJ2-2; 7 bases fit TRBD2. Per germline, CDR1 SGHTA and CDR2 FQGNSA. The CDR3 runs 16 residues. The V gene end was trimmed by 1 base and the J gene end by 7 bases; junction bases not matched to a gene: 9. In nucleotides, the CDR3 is TGTGCCAGCAGCTTAGGCGGGACGGGGGGAGTCGGGGAGCTGTTTTTT. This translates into CASSLGGTGGVGELFF.

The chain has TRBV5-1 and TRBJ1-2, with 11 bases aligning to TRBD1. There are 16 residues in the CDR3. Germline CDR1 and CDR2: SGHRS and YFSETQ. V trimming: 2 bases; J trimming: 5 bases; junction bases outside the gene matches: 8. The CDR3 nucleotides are TGCGCCAGCAGCTTCGCATCTGGGACAGGGGGTTATGGCTACACCTTC. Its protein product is CASSFASGTGGYGYTF.

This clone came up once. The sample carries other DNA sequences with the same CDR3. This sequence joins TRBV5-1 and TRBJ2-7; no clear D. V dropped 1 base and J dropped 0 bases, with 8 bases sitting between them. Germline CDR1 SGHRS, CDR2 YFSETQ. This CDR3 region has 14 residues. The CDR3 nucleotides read TGCGCCAGCAGCTTGACATCTGGCTCCTACGAGCAGTACTTC. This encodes CASSLTSGSYEQYF.

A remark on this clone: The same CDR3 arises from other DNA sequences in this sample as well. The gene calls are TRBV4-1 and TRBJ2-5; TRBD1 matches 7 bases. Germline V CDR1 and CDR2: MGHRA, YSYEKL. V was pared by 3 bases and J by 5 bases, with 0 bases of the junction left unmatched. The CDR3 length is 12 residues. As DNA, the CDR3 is TGCGCCAGCAGCCAGGACAGGGAGACCCAGTACTTC. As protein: CASSQDRETQYF.

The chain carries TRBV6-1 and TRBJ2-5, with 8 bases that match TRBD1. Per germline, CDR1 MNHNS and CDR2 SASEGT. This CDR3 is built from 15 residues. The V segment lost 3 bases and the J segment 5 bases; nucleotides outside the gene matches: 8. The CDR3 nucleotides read TGTGCCAGCAGTGATTCGACAGGGGAGTGGGAGACCCAGTACTTC. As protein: CASSDSTGEWETQYF.

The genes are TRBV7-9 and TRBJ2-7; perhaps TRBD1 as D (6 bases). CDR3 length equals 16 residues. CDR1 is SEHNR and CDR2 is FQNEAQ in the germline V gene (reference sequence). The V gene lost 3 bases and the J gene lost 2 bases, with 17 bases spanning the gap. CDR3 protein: CASSLLGAADPYEQYF. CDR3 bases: TGTGCCAGCAGCTTGCTGGGGGCAGCCGACCCCTACGAGCAGTACTTC.

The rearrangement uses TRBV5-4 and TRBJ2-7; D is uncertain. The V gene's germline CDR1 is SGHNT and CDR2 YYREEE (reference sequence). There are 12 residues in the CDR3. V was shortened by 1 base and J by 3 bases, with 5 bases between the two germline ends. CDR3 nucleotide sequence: TGTGCCAGCAGCTTGAATAGCTACGAGCAGTACTTC. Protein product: CASSLNSYEQYF.

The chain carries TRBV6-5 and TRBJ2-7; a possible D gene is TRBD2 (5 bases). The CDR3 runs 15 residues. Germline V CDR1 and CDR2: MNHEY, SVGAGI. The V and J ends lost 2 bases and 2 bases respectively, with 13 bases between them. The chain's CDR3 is CASSYHPGETYEQYF. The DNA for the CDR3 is TGTGCCAGCAGTTACCACCCCGGGGAAACCTACGAGCAGTACTTC.

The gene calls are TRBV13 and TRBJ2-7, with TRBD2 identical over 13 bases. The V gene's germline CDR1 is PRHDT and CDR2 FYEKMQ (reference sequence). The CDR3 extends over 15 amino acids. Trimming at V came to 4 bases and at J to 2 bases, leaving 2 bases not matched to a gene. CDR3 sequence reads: CASSSGLAGTYEQYF. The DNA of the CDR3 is TGTGCCAGCAGCTCGGGACTAGCGGGGACCTACGAGCAGTACTTC.

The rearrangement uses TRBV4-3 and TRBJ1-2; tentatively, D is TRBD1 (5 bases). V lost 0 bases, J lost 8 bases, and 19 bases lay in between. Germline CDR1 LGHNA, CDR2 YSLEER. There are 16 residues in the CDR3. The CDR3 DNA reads TGCGCCAGCAGCCAAGATGTTTTGGGGGGGTCGCAGGGCTACACCTTC. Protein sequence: CASSQDVLGGSQGYTF.

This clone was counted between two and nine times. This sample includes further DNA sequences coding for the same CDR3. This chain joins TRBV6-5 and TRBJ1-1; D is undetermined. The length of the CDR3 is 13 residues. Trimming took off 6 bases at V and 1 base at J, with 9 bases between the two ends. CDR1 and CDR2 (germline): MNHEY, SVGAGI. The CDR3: CASSRRENTEAFF. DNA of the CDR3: TGTGCCAGCAGCAGACGGGAGAACACTGAAGCTTTCTTT.

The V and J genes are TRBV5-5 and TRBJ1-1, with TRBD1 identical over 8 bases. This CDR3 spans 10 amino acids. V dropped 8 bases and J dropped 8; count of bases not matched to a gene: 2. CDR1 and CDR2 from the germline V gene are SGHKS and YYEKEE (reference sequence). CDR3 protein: CARGTGEAFF. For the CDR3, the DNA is TGTGCCAGAGGGACAGGCGAAGCTTTCTTT.

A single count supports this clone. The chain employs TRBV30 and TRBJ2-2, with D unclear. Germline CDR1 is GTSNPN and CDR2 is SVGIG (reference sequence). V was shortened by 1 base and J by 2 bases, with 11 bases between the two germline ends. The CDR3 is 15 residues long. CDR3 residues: CAWSGISPNTGELFF. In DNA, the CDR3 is TGTGCCTGGAGTGGGATTAGCCCCAACACCGGGGAGCTGTTTTTT.

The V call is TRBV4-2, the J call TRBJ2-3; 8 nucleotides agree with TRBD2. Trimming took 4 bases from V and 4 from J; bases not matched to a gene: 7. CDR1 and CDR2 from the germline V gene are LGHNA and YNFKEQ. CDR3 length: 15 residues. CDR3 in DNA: TGTGCCAGCAGCCCCGGGGTAGCGGGATCAGATACGCAGTATTTT. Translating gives CASSPGVAGSDTQYF.

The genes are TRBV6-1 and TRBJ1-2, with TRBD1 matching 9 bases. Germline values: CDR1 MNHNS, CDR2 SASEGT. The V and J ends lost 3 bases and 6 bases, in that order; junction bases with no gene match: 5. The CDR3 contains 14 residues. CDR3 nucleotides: TGTGCCAGCAGTGACCCCGGACAGGGGAATGGCTACACCTTC. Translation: CASSDPGQGNGYTF.

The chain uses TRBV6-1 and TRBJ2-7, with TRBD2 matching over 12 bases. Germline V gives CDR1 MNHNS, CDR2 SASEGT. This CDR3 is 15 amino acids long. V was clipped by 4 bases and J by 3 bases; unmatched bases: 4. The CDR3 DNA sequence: TGTGCCAGCAGTGTAACACTAGCGGGGGGCTACGAGCAGTACTTC. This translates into CASSVTLAGGYEQYF.

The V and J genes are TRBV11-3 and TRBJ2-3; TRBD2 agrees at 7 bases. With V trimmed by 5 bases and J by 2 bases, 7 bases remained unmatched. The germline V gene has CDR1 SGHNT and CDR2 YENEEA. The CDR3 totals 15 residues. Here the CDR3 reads CASSQGGRNTDTQYF. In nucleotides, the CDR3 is TGTGCCAGCAGCCAAGGCGGGAGAAACACAGATACGCAGTATTTT.

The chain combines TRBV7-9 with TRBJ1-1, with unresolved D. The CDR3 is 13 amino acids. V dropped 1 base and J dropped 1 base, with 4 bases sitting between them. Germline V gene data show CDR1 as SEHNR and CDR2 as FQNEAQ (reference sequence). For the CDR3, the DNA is TGTGCCAGCAGCTTAGGTCAGAACACTGAAGCTTTCTTT. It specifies CASSLGQNTEAFF.

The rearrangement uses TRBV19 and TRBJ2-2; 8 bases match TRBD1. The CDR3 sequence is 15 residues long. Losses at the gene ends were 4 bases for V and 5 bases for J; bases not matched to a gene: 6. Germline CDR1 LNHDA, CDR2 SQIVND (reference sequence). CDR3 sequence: CASSTDRGLTGELFF. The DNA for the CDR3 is TGTGCCAGTAGTACCGACAGGGGTTTGACCGGGGAGCTGTTTTTT. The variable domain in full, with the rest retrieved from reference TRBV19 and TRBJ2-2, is DGGITQSPKYLFRKEGQNVTLSCEQNLNHDAMYWYRQDPGQGLRLIYYSQIVNDFQKGDIAEGYSVSREKKESFPLTVTSAQKNPTAFYLCASSTDRGLTGELFFGEGSRLTVL.

The CDR3 coding sequence is TGCGCCAGCAGCCAAGATGCTGGCAGGCAAGAGACCCAGTACTTC. Amino acids: CASSQDAGRQETQYF. The V gene is TRBV4-3, the J gene TRBJ2-5; D gene uncertain. The CDR3 has 15 amino acids. Trimming shortened V by 0 bases and J by 2 bases, and 10 bases separated the two germline ends. Per germline, CDR1 LGHNA and CDR2 YSLEER.

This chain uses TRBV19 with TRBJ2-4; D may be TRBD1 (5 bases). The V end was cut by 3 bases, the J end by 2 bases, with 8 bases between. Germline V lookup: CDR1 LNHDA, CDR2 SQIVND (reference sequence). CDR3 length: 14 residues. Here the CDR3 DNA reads TGTGCCAGTAGTATCCCAGGGACCAAAAACATTCAGTACTTC. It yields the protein CASSIPGTKNIQYF.